This T cell receptor beta chain was recorded in a study of technical replicates of blood from a few donors (dated by TCRdb to about 2017). Libraries were constructed by the immunoSEQ multiplex PCR assay. TCRdb stores this immuneACCESS table with in-frame sequences only. Part of the clones is absent; in the studies checked, under half of the shortfall reflects unresolved V genes, and no reason is known for the rest. Present in this sample are tens of thousands of clones, around 94% of which were seen just once. Roughly 0.38% of the sample goes to the ten largest clones. The count of this clone is one. Its target antigen remains unknown. No much larger clone is present one base from it, and per-base qualities are unavailable. V loses 5 bases at its end and J loses 8 bases; junction bases beyond the gene matches: 3. The CDR3 sequence holds 12 residues, the cysteine and phenylalanine included. Only the CDR3 DNA stays, 36 bases, in frame from base 1. CDR1 MGHRA and CDR2 YSYEKL were looked up in the germline V gene.

Rearrangement joined TRBV4-1 to TRBJ2-7; a stretch of 10 junction bases matches TRBD1. This clonotype originated in a human donor in good health. Specimen: T cells isolated from PBMCs. The DNA is as follows: TGCGCCAGCAGCAGGACAGGGGGAAAGCAGTACTTC. This gives the protein CASSRTGGKQYF.